The clone carrying this T cell receptor beta chain was seen just once. The ends lost 2 bases at V and 4 bases at J; junction bases unmatched: 7. Germline-derived CDR1 and CDR2 are LNHDA and SQIVND (reference sequence). The CDR3 sequence is 16 residues long. The data originate from a study of blood T cell repertoires in COVID-19. The overall study: Specimens from acute and convalescent COVID-19 originated in the United States, Italy and Spain. T cells, B-cell-depleted T cells, or PBMCs provided the cDNA or gDNA that served as material.

The Seattle site enrolled patients during active infection and followed them longitudinally. Under the authors' procedure: Nucleated cell number was recorded as an estimate derived from reference gene primer amplification. The table came from immunoSEQ multiplex PCR; TCRdb's copy has only in-frame clones and leaves some out. That table supplies the V and J calls and clone size; D and trimming were determined from the DNA. The profile shows roughly 200,000 clones, roughly 88% of them singletons. Material: peripheral blood. This chain connects TRBV19 to TRBJ2-5; 10 bases map to TRBD2. The sequence came from a woman in her thirties or forties with COVID-19, enrolled during active disease. CDR3 loop: CASSISGRAPGETQYF. In DNA, the CDR3 is TGTGCCAGTAGTATAAGCGGGAGGGCCCCGGGAGAGACCCAGTACTTC.